This T cell receptor beta chain originates from a study of blood T cell repertoires in COVID-19. The repertoire was sequenced with immunoSEQ multiplex PCR; TCRdb's copy has only in-frame clones and lacks some. The sample shows about 300,000 clones, 85% of them seen only once. This clone was observed once. This CDR3 has 14 residues. From germline, CDR1 is LGHDT and CDR2 YNNKEL (reference sequence). The V end was cut by 2 bases, the J end by 5 bases, with 12 bases between. V usage is TRBV3-1 (or the pseudogene TRBV3-2) and J usage is TRBJ1-1, with D unresolved. The receptor comes from a human donor in a cohort sampled during active COVID-19. Material: peripheral blood. The CDR3 DNA follows: TGTGCCAGCAGCCAAAGGCGGAGGGAAACTGAAGCTTTCTTT. This sequence encodes CASSQRRRETEAFF.